These 27 T cell receptor beta chains came from one sample sequenced in a study of blood T cell repertoires in COVID-19. TCRdb's copy holds only in-frame clones and misses some; the assay was immunoSEQ multiplex PCR. The table includes 250,000 to 350,000 clones, 65% to 85% detected once. The sample taken for sequencing was peripheral blood. The receptors derive from a human donor with COVID-19, enrolled during active disease. The donor label of this sample is uncertain.

V and J are TRBV4-3 and TRBJ2-1, with 10 bases matching TRBD1. CDR1 is LGHNA, CDR2 YSLEER, per germline. The CDR3 has 14 amino acids. V shed 5 bases, J shed 7 bases, and the junction held 5 bases outside the gene matches. The CDR3 DNA is TGCGCCAGCAGCATTCCGGGACAGGGGAATGAGCAGTTCTTC. Protein: CASSIPGQGNEQFF.

The V call is TRBV20-1, the J call TRBJ2-3; D unclear. The length of the CDR3 is 11 residues. The V end lost 6 bases, the J end lost 2 bases, and 6 bases lay between the germline ends. Germline CDR1 is DFQATT and CDR2 is SNEGSKA (reference sequence). CDR3 in amino acids: CSAGYTDTQYF. The CDR3 DNA reads TGCAGTGCCGGGTACACAGATACGCAGTATTTT.

The genes are TRBV4-1 and TRBJ2-7, with D perhaps matching TRBD2 (6 bases). The germline CDR1 and CDR2 sequences are MGHRA and YSYEKL. V gave up 1 base and J gave up 1 base, with 14 bases separating them. The CDR3 is 16 amino acids. This CDR3 reads CASSQGISGTSYEQYF. In DNA form, the CDR3 reads TGCGCCAGCAGCCAAGGAATTAGCGGTACTTCCTACGAGCAGTACTTC.

J is TRBJ2-1 and V is TRBV19, with 8 bases identical to TRBD2. After removal of 3 bases from V and 0 bases from J, the junction contained 4 bases not matched to a gene. Germline CDR1 and CDR2: LNHDA and SQIVND (reference sequence). The CDR3 is 16 amino acids. The CDR3 region has the DNA TGTGCCAGTAGTATCGGCGCGGGGGGCTCCTACAATGAGCAGTTCTTC. This codes for CASSIGAGGSYNEQFF.

The CDR3 DNA reads TGTGCCAGCAGTTTATATTTCAGAGGGGGACAGGGGGGCAACGAGCAGTACTTC. It yields the protein CASSLYFRGGQGGNEQYF. The chain uses TRBV27 and TRBJ2-7, with 11 bases that match TRBD1. The CDR3 is 18 residues long. Unmatched junction bases numbered 13, after V lost 1 base and J lost 5 bases. Germline CDR1 reads MNHEY; CDR2 reads SMNVEV (reference sequence).

The chain joins TRBV30 to TRBJ2-7; 7 nucleotides match TRBD2. The trim removed 1 base at V and 2 bases at J, leaving 2 bases unmatched. Per germline, CDR1 GTSNPN and CDR2 SVGIG (reference sequence). The CDR3 sequence is 13 residues long. CDR3 region: CAWSAAGAYEQYF. The CDR3 region has the DNA TGTGCCTGGAGTGCCGCGGGGGCCTACGAGCAGTACTTC. The whole variable domain, filled in from reference TRBV30 and TRBJ2-7, reads SQTIHQWPATLVQPVGSPLSLECTVEGTSNPNLYWYRQAAGRGLQLLFYSVGIGQISSEVPQNLSASRPQDRQFILSSKKLLLSDSGFYLCAWSAAGAYEQYFGPGTRLTVT.

This clone was counted at least ten times. The rearrangement uses TRBV12-2 and TRBJ2-1; the table's D call of TRBD2 was not tested on the DNA. TRBV12-2 is described as a pseudogene. The CDR3 extends over 17 amino acids. CDR3 sequence reads: CASRFRGIGLVHNEQFF. In DNA, the CDR3 is TGTGCAAGTCGCTTTCGTGGGATCGGACTAGTCCACAATGAGCAGTTCTTC.

This clone appeared once. V is TRBV9 and J is TRBJ1-5, with 7 bases that match TRBD1. V shed 4 bases and J 3 bases; nucleotides not matched to a gene: 7. There are 15 residues in the CDR3. Germline V lookup: CDR1 SGDLS, CDR2 YYNGEE. This CDR3 is CASSLRGQFNQPQHF. CDR3 in DNA: TGTGCCAGCAGCCTTAGGGGACAGTTCAATCAGCCCCAGCATTTT.

The chain combines TRBV28 with TRBJ1-6; TRBD1 might be the D (5 bases). Germline V gene data show CDR1 as MDHEN and CDR2 as SYDVKM. The V gene lost 1 base and the J gene lost 9 bases, with 10 bases spanning the gap. This CDR3 is 14 amino acids long. CDR3 region: CASSLSPGGSPLHF. The CDR3, as DNA: TGTGCCAGCAGTTTATCGCCGGGGGGTTCACCCCTCCACTTT.

As concerns this clone: Germline is not matched at one junction end, which may reflect a read error. The chain joins TRBV30 to TRBJ2-7, with D tentatively TRBD1 (6 bases). CDR3 length: 12 residues. Germline CDR1 and CDR2: GTSNPN and SVGIG (reference sequence). The CDR3 loop reads CTFAGDSYEQYF. CDR3 DNA: TGCACCTTCGCAGGGGACTCCTACGAGCAGTACTTC.

V usage is TRBV2 and J usage is TRBJ2-7, with 7 bases identical to TRBD2. There are 16 residues in the CDR3. J was trimmed by 6 bases and V by 5 bases; bases with no gene match: 16. Germline assignment: CDR1 SNHLY and CDR2 FYNNEI. The CDR3 reads CASSWGSGRNPREQYF. The DNA for the CDR3 is TGTGCCAGCAGTTGGGGCTCCGGGAGGAACCCTCGCGAGCAGTACTTC.

CDR3 DNA sequence: TGCGCCAGCAGCTTGGCAGCAGGCCTCTCTGGAAACACCATATATTTT. It codes for CASSLAAGLSGNTIYF. The chain carries TRBV5-1 and TRBJ1-3; no clear D. CDR3 length equals 16 residues. CDR1 and CDR2 from the germline V gene are SGHRS and YFSETQ. V was clipped by 0 bases and J by 0 bases, with 10 bases between them.

The CDR3 DNA reads as TGTGCCAGCAGCTTAGACAGCAGGGGACCCCCGAGCTCTGGGGCCAACGTCCTGACTTTC. This encodes CASSLDSRGPPSSGANVLTF. V and J are TRBV11-2 and TRBJ2-6, with D possibly TRBD1 on 6 matching bases. Per the germline V gene, CDR1 is SGHAT and CDR2 is FQNNGV. The CDR3 runs 20 residues. Deletions cut 0 bases from V and 0 bases from J, with 18 bases between. The whole variable domain, remainder taken from reference TRBV11-2 and TRBJ2-6, is EAGVAQSPRYKIIEKRQSVAFWCNPISGHATLYWYQQILGQGPKLLIQFQNNGVVDDSQLPKDRFSAERLKGVDSTLKIQPAKLEDSAVYLCASSLDSRGPPSSGANVLTFGAGSRLTVL.

This clone was recorded once. The rearrangement joins TRBV9 to TRBJ2-6; a possible D gene is TRBD1 (6 bases). The CDR3 has 17 residues. The V gene lost 0 bases and the J gene lost 0 bases, with 10 bases spanning the gap. The germline V gene has CDR1 SGDLS and CDR2 YYNGEE. This CDR3 is CASSVAGASSGANVLTF. The CDR3 coding sequence is TGTGCCAGCAGCGTAGCAGGGGCGAGCTCTGGGGCCAACGTCCTGACTTTC.

V and J are TRBV5-1 and TRBJ2-1; TRBD2 matches at 8 bases. CDR1 is SGHRS and CDR2 is YFSETQ in the germline V gene. The CDR3 runs to 15 residues. V lost 4 bases to trimming and J lost 7 bases; unmatched junction nucleotides: 10. The CDR3 DNA follows: TGCGCCAGCAGCCCTGGACTAGCCCCAGGGAATGAGCAGTTCTTC. Translating it yields CASSPGLAPGNEQFF. Complete variable domain (other parts from reference TRBV5-1 and TRBJ2-1): KAGVTQTPRYLIKTRGQQVTLSCSPISGHRSVSWYQQTPGQGLQFLFEYFSETQRNKGNFPGRFSGRQFSNSRSEMNVSTLELGDSALYLCASSPGLAPGNEQFFGPGTRLTVL.

This chain links TRBV6-2 or TRBV6-3 with TRBJ2-7; 8 nucleotides match TRBD2. This CDR3 is 14 amino acids long. V lost 2 bases and J lost 5; bases outside the gene matches: 5. In germline, CDR1 is MNHEY, CDR2 SVGEGT. The CDR3 sequence is CASSYGLAGHEQYF. As DNA, the CDR3 is TGTGCCAGCAGTTACGGGCTAGCGGGCCACGAGCAGTACTTC.

The V call is TRBV24-1, the J call TRBJ2-3; D may be TRBD2 (5 bases). Trimming pared 2 bases from V and 2 bases from J, leaving 10 bases between. CDR3 length: 15 amino acids. Germline V gene data show CDR1 as KGHDR and CDR2 as SFDVKD. CDR3 region: CATSDSRGPTDTQYF. The CDR3 DNA reads as TGTGCCACCAGTGATTCTAGAGGGCCCACAGATACGCAGTATTTT.

This clone was recorded once. This chain links TRBV3-1 (or the pseudogene TRBV3-2) with TRBJ1-2; D may be TRBD1 (5 bases). Germline loops: CDR1 LGHDT, CDR2 YNNKEL (reference sequence). Trimming took 4 bases from V and 7 from J, leaving 22 bases between them. This CDR3 is built from 16 residues. The CDR3 DNA reads as TGTGCCAGCAGCCCACCGGATCAAGTCAGGGTCTTTGGCTACACCTTC. Translated: CASSPPDQVRVFGYTF.

This chain uses TRBV7-2 with TRBJ2-5; tentative D call: TRBD1 (6 bases). Trimming took 5 bases from V and 4 from J, leaving 20 bases between them. The CDR3 has 16 residues. The germline V gene encodes CDR1 SGHTA and CDR2 FQGNSA. The CDR3: CASSPRPGHMGETQYF. In DNA, the CDR3 is TGTGCCAGCAGCCCCCGGCCGGGACATATGGGAGAGACCCAGTACTTC.

The chain carries TRBV7-2 and TRBJ2-3; no firm D call. V lost 4 bases and J lost 0, with 11 bases in between. The CDR3 spans 15 residues. Germline CDR1 is SGHTA and CDR2 is FQGNSA. The CDR3 loop is CASSSPTRSTDTQYF. CDR3 nucleotide sequence: TGTGCCAGCAGCTCACCGACCAGGAGCACAGATACGCAGTATTTT.

The chain is built from TRBV11-2 and TRBJ2-3; 9 nucleotides line up with TRBD1. V dropped 2 bases and J dropped 4; count of bases not matched to a gene: 13. This CDR3 comprises 18 residues. Germline V gene sequence: CDR1 SGHAT, CDR2 FQNNGV. The chain's CDR3 is CASSLPLNRDRDADTQYF. In DNA, the CDR3 is TGTGCCAGCAGCTTACCCTTAAACCGGGACAGGGATGCAGATACGCAGTATTTT.

This clone was seen only once. The chain is built from TRBV19 and TRBJ2-7, with D possibly being TRBD1 (5 bases). The CDR3 consists of 13 residues. V was cut by 5 bases and J by 2 bases, with 10 bases left in between. Per the germline V gene, CDR1 is LNHDA and CDR2 is SQIVND (reference sequence). In nucleotides, the CDR3 is TGTGCCAGTAGTCCGCGACAGACCTACGAGCAGTACTTC. Translated, it gives CASSPRQTYEQYF.

This rearrangement joins TRBV28 to TRBJ2-7; 8 nucleotides align to TRBD1. Germline V gives CDR1 MDHEN, CDR2 SYDVKM. Trimming took 7 bases from V and 3 from J; bases not matched to a gene: 11. CDR3 length: 15 amino acids. The CDR3: CASILEDREFYEQYF. In DNA form, the CDR3 reads TGTGCCAGCATCCTGGAGGACAGGGAGTTCTACGAGCAGTACTTC.

As DNA, the CDR3 is TGTGCCAGCAGCCCGACTAGATTCAATGAGCAGTTCTTC. Protein sequence: CASSPTRFNEQFF. This rearrangement joins TRBV11-3 to TRBJ2-1; D possibly corresponds to TRBD2 (6 bases). Germline CDR1 is SGHNT and CDR2 is YENEEA. V was pared by 5 bases and J by 6 bases, with 11 bases between. This CDR3 is built from 13 residues.

The chain couples TRBV5-1 to TRBJ1-1, with 10 bases that match TRBD1. V lost 4 bases to trimming and J lost 6 bases; unmatched junction nucleotides: 9. Germline V gives CDR1 SGHRS, CDR2 YFSETQ. CDR3 length: 15 amino acids. The CDR3 nucleotides read TGCGCCAGCAGCCCGGGACAGGGGATCGTAGCTGAAGCTTTCTTT. This sequence encodes CASSPGQGIVAEAFF.

The V gene is TRBV4-2, the J gene TRBJ1-4; possibly TRBD1 for D (5 bases). The CDR3 consists of 15 residues. The ends were cut back, 1 base at V and 8 bases at J, with 14 bases in the middle. Germline assignment: CDR1 LGHNA and CDR2 YNFKEQ. In DNA form, the CDR3 reads TGTGCCAGCAGCCAAGGGAACAGGTATGGAGAAAAACTGTTTTTT. Translated: CASSQGNRYGEKLFF.

The chain uses TRBV5-1 and TRBJ1-6, with TRBD1 as a possible D gene (5 bases). Germline CDR1 and CDR2: SGHRS and YFSETQ. V lost 2 bases to trimming and J lost 5 bases, with 11 bases between them. The CDR3 length is 15 residues. The CDR3: CASSLDSGDNSPLHF. Here the CDR3 DNA reads TGCGCCAGCAGCTTAGACAGCGGGGATAATTCACCCCTCCACTTT.